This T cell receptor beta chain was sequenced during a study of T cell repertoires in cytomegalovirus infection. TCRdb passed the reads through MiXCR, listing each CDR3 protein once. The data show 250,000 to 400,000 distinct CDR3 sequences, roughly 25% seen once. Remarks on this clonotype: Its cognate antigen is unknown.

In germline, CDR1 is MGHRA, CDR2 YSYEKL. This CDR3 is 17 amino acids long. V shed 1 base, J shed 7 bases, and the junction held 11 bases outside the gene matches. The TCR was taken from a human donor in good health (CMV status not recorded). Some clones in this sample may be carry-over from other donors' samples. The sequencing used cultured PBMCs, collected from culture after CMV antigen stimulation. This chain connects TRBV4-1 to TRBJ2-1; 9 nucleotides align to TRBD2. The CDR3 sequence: CASSQAPSGLAQNEQFF. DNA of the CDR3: TGCGCCAGCAGCCAAGCTCCCTCGGGACTAGCCCAGAATGAGCAGTTCTTC.